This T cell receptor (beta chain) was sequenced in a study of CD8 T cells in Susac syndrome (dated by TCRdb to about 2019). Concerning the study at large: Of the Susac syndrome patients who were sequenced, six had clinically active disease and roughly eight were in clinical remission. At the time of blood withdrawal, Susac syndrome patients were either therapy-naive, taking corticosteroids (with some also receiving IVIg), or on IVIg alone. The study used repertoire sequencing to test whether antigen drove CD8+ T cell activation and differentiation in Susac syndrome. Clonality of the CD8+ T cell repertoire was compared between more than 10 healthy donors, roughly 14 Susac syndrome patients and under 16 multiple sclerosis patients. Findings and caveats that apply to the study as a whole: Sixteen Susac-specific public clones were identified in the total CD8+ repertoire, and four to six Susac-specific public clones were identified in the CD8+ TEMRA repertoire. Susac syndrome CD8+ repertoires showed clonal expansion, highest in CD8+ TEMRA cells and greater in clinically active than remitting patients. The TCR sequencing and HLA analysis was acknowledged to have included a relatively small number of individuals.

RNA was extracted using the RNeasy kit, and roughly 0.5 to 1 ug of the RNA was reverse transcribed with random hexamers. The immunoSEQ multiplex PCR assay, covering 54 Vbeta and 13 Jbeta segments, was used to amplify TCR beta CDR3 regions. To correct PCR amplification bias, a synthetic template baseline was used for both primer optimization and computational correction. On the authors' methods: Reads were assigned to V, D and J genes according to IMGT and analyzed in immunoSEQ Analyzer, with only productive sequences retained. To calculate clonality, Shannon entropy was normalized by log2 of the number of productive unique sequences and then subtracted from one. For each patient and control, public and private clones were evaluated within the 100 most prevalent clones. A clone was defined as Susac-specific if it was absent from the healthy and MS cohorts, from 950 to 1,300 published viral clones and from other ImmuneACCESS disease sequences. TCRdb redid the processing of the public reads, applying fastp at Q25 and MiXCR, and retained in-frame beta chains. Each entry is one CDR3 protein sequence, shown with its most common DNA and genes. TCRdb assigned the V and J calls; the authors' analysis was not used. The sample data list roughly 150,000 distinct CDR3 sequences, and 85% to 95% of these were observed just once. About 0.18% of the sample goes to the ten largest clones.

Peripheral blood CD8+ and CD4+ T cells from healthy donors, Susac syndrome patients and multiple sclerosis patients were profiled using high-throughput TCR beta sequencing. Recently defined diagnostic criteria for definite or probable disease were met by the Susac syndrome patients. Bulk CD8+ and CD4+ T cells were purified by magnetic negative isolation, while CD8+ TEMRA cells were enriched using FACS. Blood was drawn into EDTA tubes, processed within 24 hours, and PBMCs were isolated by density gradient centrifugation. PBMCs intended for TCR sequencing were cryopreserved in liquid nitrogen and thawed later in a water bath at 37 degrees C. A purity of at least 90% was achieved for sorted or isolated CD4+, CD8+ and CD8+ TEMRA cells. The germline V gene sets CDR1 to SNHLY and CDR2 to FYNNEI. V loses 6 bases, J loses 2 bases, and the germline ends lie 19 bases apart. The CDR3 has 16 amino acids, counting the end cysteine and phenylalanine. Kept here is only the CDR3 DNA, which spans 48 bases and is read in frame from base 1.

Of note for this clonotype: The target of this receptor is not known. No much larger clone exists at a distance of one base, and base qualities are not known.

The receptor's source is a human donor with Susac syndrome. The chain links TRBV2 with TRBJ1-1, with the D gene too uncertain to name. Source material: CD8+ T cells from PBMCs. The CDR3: CASRTMDHLGNTEAFF. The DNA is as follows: TGTGCCAGCAGAACAATGGACCATTTAGGAAACACTGAAGCTTTCTTT.